This T cell receptor beta chain stems from a study of T-cell reconstitution after alpha-beta-depleted transplantation in children. The library targeted TCRbeta and was prepared with unique molecular identifiers. A single record per CDR3 protein comes from TCRdb applying MiXCR to the PCR reads. The sample holds under 250,000 distinct CDR3 sequences, around 25% seen once. This CDR3 is 14 amino acids long. V shed 8 bases and J 9 bases; nucleotides not matched to a gene: 12. This clonotype appeared a few times. Its antigen is unidentified. General study findings and limits: Approximately two months post-transplant, alpha-beta T cells reportedly originated from several hundred expanded graft clones. High day-60 TCRbeta diversity in some patients came from surviving recipient T cells and thymic progenitors. The main origin of T-cell counts and diversity one year after transplant was newly produced T cells.

This chain joins TRBV12-3 or TRBV12-4 and TRBJ1-1, with 10 bases lining up with TRBD1. Sequencing was performed on PBMCs, mostly from graft donor cells, taken 360 days after TCRalphabeta/CD19-depleted stem cell transplant. This clonotype was sampled from a female patient younger than 10 who had a stem cell transplant for congenital amegakaryocytic thrombocytopenia, so the T cells may come from the graft donor. The CDR3 spells CASGETGGIVKAFF. The CDR3 DNA sequence: TGTGCCAGCGGCGAGACAGGGGGCATTGTTAAAGCTTTCTTT.